This TCR beta chain was retrieved from a study of response to subunit inactivated influenza vaccine. Trimming took 6 bases from V and 12 from J; bases not matched to a gene: 15. Germline CDR1 reads SGHTA; CDR2 reads FQGNSA. The CDR3 runs to 15 residues. TCRdb recomputed calls from the RT-PCR reads with MiXCR, one row per CDR3 protein. The sample has about 540,000 distinct CDR3 sequences, under 30% seen once. These records were also assigned to another study, of T cells expressing NK-cell markers. That work contributes: The authors made TCR beta cDNA libraries by 5'RACE template switching. This switching added a universal primer site and UMIs. Repertoire data for TCR beta were derived from sorted T cells (CD3+CD56+NKG2C+, CD3+CD56+NKG2C- and CD3+CD56-NKG2C+). With respect to HCMV, seven of the eight sequenced donors were seropositive, and one was seronegative. NKG2C+ dominant clonotypes from 5 to 7 donors made up roughly 1.0-7.0% of CD8+ T cells. A handful of donors showed these clonotypes also leading the CD3+CD56-NKG2C+ fraction.

Sequences were derived from CD4+ T cells sorted from PBMCs, sampled 11 to 12 days after vaccination. The chain combines TRBV7-2 with TRBJ2-1; 9 positions match TRBD1. The sequence came from a man in his fifties or sixties who received an inactivated influenza vaccine. The CDR3 DNA reads TGTGCCAGCAGACTTCCCGGACAGGGGATCGTGGGGCAGTTCTTC. This encodes CASRLPGQGIVGQFF.